These 8 T cell receptor beta chains share one sample of origin, sequenced in a study of cytomegalovirus exposure and HLA in healthy donors. Both 60 Vbeta primers and 13 Jbeta primers went into the PCR. Profiling relied on immunoSEQ multiplex PCR, and the TCRdb table lists in-frame clones only, not all of them. Among under 150,000 clones listed, around 81% were seen once. The sequenced material came from PBMCs. The receptor source for this set is a man between 18 and 29 years old in good health and CMV-seronegative.

V is TRBV27 and J is TRBJ1-2; no clear D. Between the trimmed V and J ends, which lost 3 bases and 6 bases, there was a span of 20 bases. CDR3 length equals 16 residues. Germline V gene data show CDR1 as MNHEY and CDR2 as SMNVEV (reference sequence). The CDR3 here is CASSFSSSFDSNGYTF. The CDR3 DNA reads TGTGCCAGCAGTTTTTCGTCCAGCTTCGACTCCAATGGCTACACCTTC.

V gene TRBV7-2 combines with J gene TRBJ2-3, with 7 bases aligning to TRBD2. Trimming at V came to 3 bases and at J to 3 bases, leaving 6 bases not matched to a gene. Germline lookup yields CDR1 SGHTA and CDR2 FQGNSA. The CDR3 contains 15 residues. CDR3 nucleotide sequence: TGTGCCAGCAGCTTGACGGGGGGAAGGACAGATACGCAGTATTTT. Translating it yields CASSLTGGRTDTQYF.

The chain carries TRBV30 and TRBJ1-2; tentatively, D is TRBD1 (5 bases). This CDR3 is built from 16 residues. CDR1 is GTSNPN, CDR2 SVGIG, per germline (reference sequence). Trimming left V 0 bases short and J 6 bases short, with 20 bases between. The DNA of the CDR3 is TGTGCCTGGAGTGTAATTCTCCTGGGACTCCAAAATGGCTACACCTTC. Translating gives CAWSVILLGLQNGYTF.

This sequence joins TRBV14 and TRBJ2-2; D is unclear. Germline assignment: CDR1 SGHDN and CDR2 FVKESK. The CDR3 runs 17 residues. The V end was cut by 0 bases, the J end by 0 bases, with 11 bases between. The CDR3 nucleotides are TGTGCCAGCAGCCAAGATCGTCTCGCTACGAACACCGGGGAGCTGTTTTTT. As protein: CASSQDRLATNTGELFF.

The V and J genes are TRBV30 and TRBJ2-3, with TRBD1 matching over 7 bases. The CDR3 extends over 14 amino acids. CDR1 is GTSNPN and CDR2 is SVGIG in the germline V gene (reference sequence). With V trimmed by 2 bases and J by 0 bases, 2 bases remained unmatched. The CDR3 is CAWSKGASTDTQYF. For the CDR3, the DNA is TGTGCCTGGAGTAAGGGGGCTAGCACAGATACGCAGTATTTT. The variable domain in full, completed from reference TRBV30 and TRBJ2-3, reads SQTIHQWPATLVQPVGSPLSLECTVEGTSNPNLYWYRQAAGRGLQLLFYSVGIGQISSEVPQNLSASRPQDRQFILSSKKLLLSDSGFYLCAWSKGASTDTQYFGPGTRLTVL.

J is TRBJ2-5 and V is TRBV6-7; TRBD2 matches 8 bases. TRBV6-7 is noted as an ORF with a role that remains uncertain. The ends lost 0 bases at V and 4 bases at J; junction bases unmatched: 16. CDR3 length equals 19 residues. CDR3 residues: CASSYSMRASGSHRETQYF. The CDR3 DNA reads TGTGCCAGCAGTTACTCGATGAGGGCTAGCGGGTCCCACAGAGAGACCCAGTACTTC.

The chain carries TRBV27 and TRBJ1-1; TRBD1 is a possible D gene (6 bases). CDR1 and CDR2 from the germline V gene are MNHEY and SMNVEV (reference sequence). CDR3 size: 15 residues. Trimming removed 3 bases at V and 2 bases at J, with 13 bases between. CDR3 DNA sequence: TGTGCCAGCAGTTTCCTCCGGGACATTAACACTGAAGCTTTCTTT. Amino acids: CASSFLRDINTEAFF.

The chain recombines TRBV4-1 with TRBJ2-1, with a possible D match to TRBD2 (5 bases). The CDR3 sequence is 14 residues long. Germline assignment: CDR1 MGHRA and CDR2 YSYEKL. V shed 0 bases and J shed 8 bases, with 11 bases lying between them. The CDR3 DNA sequence: TGCGCCAGCAGCCAAGAGACGGGAACTGATGAGCAGTTCTTC. It is translated as CASSQETGTDEQFF.